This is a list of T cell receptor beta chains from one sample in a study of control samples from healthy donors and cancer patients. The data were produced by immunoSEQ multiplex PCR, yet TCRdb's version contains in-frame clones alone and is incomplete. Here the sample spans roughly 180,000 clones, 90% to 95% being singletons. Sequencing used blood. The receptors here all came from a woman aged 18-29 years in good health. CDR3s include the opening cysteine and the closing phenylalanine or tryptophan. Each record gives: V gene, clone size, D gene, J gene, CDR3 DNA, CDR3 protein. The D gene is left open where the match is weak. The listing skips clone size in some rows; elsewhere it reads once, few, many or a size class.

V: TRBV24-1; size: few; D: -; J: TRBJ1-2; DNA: TGTGCCACCAGTGATCAGCGCTATGGCTACACCTTC; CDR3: CATSDQRYGYTF
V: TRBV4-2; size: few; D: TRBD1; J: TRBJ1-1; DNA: TGTGCCAGCAGACGATTAGGGGACAGTCTGAACACTGAAGCTTTCTTT; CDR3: CASRRLGDSLNTEAFF
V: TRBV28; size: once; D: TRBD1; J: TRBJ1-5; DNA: TGTGCCAGCAGTCGGACAGGAGTTAGGCAGCCCCAGCATTTT; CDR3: CASSRTGVRQPQHF
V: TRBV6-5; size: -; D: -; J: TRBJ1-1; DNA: TGTGCCAGCAGTTACCACAGCAGTGACGGCCGGGTGGAAGCTTTCTTT; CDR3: CASSYHSSDGRVEAFF
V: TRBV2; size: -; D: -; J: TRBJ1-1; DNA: TGTGCCAGCAGTTTCCGCAGGCTGAACACTGAAGCTTTCTTT; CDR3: CASSFRRLNTEAFF
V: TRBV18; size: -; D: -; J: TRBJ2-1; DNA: TGTGCCAGCTCACCAAGCCTAACTAATGAGCAGTTCTTC; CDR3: CASSPSLTNEQFF
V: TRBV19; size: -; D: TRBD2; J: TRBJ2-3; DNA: TGTGCCAGTAGTACCCGGGAGGAAGCAGATACGCAGTATTTT; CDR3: CASSTREEADTQYF
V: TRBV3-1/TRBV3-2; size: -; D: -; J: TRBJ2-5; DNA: TGTGCCAGCAGAAGGGGAGAGACCCAGTACTTC; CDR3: CASRRGETQYF
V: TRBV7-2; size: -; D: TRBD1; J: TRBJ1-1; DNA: TGTGCCAGCAGCTTCGACAGGGCTACTGAAGCTTTCTTT; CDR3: CASSFDRATEAFF
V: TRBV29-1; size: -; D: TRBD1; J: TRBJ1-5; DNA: TGCAGCGTCGATAAACTCGACAGGGGGAGTCAGCCCCAGCATTTT; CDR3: CSVDKLDRGSQPQHF
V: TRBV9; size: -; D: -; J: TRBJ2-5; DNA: TGTGCCAGCAGCTCACCAACATCCCAGGGGGGCGGAGAGACCCAGTACTTC; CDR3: CASSSPTSQGGGETQYF
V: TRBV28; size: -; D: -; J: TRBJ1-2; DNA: TGTGCCAGCAGCACAGGGAGTAGGGGCTACACCTTC; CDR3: CASSTGSRGYTF
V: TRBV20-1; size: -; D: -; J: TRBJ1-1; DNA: TGCAGTGCTAGAGAGGTTCCTGAAGCTTTCTTT; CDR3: CSAREVPEAFF
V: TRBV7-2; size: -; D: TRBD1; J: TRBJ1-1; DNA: TGTGCCAGCAGCCGGTTAGGGGGCCCCGCCACTGAAGCTTTCTTT; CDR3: CASSRLGGPATEAFF
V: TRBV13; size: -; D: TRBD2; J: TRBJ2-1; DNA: TGTGCCAGCAGCTCCTCCCCTGGACTAGCGGGGGGTCCGCATTGGGAGCAGTTCTTC; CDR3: CASSSSPGLAGGPHWEQFF